One sample yielded the 31 T cell receptor beta chains listed below, sequenced in a study of a mutant IDH1 vaccine in newly diagnosed glioma. Time point defined: baseline, week 1 (first vaccination visit). The treatment denotes: pre-vaccination baseline after standard-of-care therapy. Repertoires were generated with immunoSEQ multiplex PCR, while TCRdb's copy carries only in-frame clones and drops some. The data hold 70,000 to 95,000 clones, with almost 85% observed a single time. This material consisted of PBMCs, taken from a glioma patient treated with radiotherapy, temozolomide or both. All receptors come from a man aged 35-49 years with glioma. Some clones in this sample may be carry-over from other donors' samples.

The table lists this clone with many counts. The rearrangement links TRBV19 to TRBJ2-1; 11 bases match TRBD2. The V gene's germline CDR1 is LNHDA and CDR2 SQIVND (reference sequence). The CDR3 consists of 15 residues. Trimming cost V 4 bases and J 7 bases; bases outside gene matches: 6. CDR3 sequence: CASSKTSGALNEQFF. The CDR3 coding sequence is TGTGCCAGTAGTAAGACTAGCGGGGCCTTGAATGAGCAGTTCTTC.

The chain has TRBV6-6 and TRBJ1-6; the match to TRBD1 covers 8 bases. After removal of 9 bases from V and 5 bases from J, the junction contained 3 bases not matched to a gene. This CDR3 has 13 residues. Germline loops: CDR1 MNHNY, CDR2 SVGAGI (reference sequence). In DNA, the CDR3 is TGTGCCAGTTGGACAGGGAATAATTCACCCCTCCACTTT. Encoded protein: CASWTGNNSPLHF.

The chain couples TRBV5-1 to TRBJ2-7; no definite D call. The CDR3 has 12 residues. Trimming left V 0 bases short and J 5 bases short, with 6 bases between. CDR1 and CDR2 from the germline V gene are SGHRS and YFSETQ. In nucleotides, the CDR3 is TGCGCCAGCAGCTTGGTTCGGGACGAGCAGTACTTC. It is translated as CASSLVRDEQYF.

The table lists this clone with a few counts. The rearrangement links TRBV5-1 to TRBJ2-7; tentative D call: TRBD2 (6 bases). The V end was cut by 0 bases, the J end by 2 bases, with 15 bases between. The CDR3 extends over 16 amino acids. Germline V gives CDR1 SGHRS, CDR2 YFSETQ. The CDR3 region is CASSLGHRDSTYEQYF. The CDR3 region has the DNA TGCGCCAGCAGCTTGGGGCACCGGGACTCTACCTACGAGCAGTACTTC.

This clone came up a few times. The V call is TRBV15, the J call TRBJ2-7, with TRBD2 identical over 12 bases. The V segment lost 5 bases and the J segment 2 bases; nucleotides outside the gene matches: 7. CDR1 is LNHNV and CDR2 is YYDKDF in the germline V gene (reference sequence). The CDR3 consists of 16 residues. As DNA, the CDR3 is TGTGCCACCAGCGCCTACCTAGCGGGGGGGCCCTACGAGCAGTACTTC. Protein sequence: CATSAYLAGGPYEQYF.

The J gene is TRBJ2-5, the V gene TRBV25-1; 8 nucleotides agree with TRBD2. The V segment lost 7 bases and the J segment 5 bases; nucleotides outside the gene matches: 6. CDR3 length: 13 amino acids. Germline V gene data show CDR1 as MGHDK and CDR2 as SYGVNS. For the CDR3, the DNA is TGTGCCAGCAACAGAGCGGGGGCCGAGACCCAGTACTTC. Translating gives CASNRAGAETQYF. Looking up the rest from reference TRBV25-1 and TRBJ2-5 gives the full variable domain: EADIYQTPRYLVIGTGKKITLECSQTMGHDKMYWYQQDPGMELHLIHYSYGVNSTEKGDLSSESTVSRIRTEHFPLTLESARPSHTSQYLCASNRAGAETQYFGPGTRLLVL.

V usage is TRBV7-8 and J usage is TRBJ2-5; D uncertain. Germline V lookup: CDR1 SGHVS, CDR2 FQNEAQ. This CDR3 contains 13 residues. The V end was cut by 1 base, the J end by 2 bases, with 5 bases between. In DNA form, the CDR3 reads TGTGCCAGCAGCTTAGTTGATCAAGAGACCCAGTACTTC. Its protein is CASSLVDQETQYF.

This chain connects TRBV19 to TRBJ2-7, with D possibly matching TRBD1 (5 bases). This CDR3 contains 14 residues. The germline gives CDR1 LNHDA, CDR2 SQIVND (reference sequence). V lost 1 base, J lost 3 bases, and 10 bases lay in between. The CDR3: CASSIVAGNYEQYF. Here the CDR3 DNA reads TGTGCCAGTAGTATAGTCGCAGGGAACTACGAGCAGTACTTC.

The V gene is TRBV5-1, the J gene TRBJ1-6; the D is unclear. The CDR3 has 14 residues. Per the germline V gene, CDR1 is SGHRS and CDR2 is YFSETQ. The germline V and J ends were trimmed by 4 bases and 7 bases, with 12 bases remaining between them. In DNA, the CDR3 is TGCGCCAGCAGCCCGAGGGCGGGGAATTCACCCCTCCACTTT. Translating it yields CASSPRAGNSPLHF.

This clone occurred a few times. The chain recombines TRBV5-5 with TRBJ2-7; maybe TRBD2 (7 bases). The germline CDR1 and CDR2 sequences are SGHKS and YYEKEE (reference sequence). The CDR3 is made up of 13 amino acids. Trimming shortened V by 7 bases and J by 2 bases, and 13 bases separated the two germline ends. This chain's CDR3 is CASSGGQAYEQYF. CDR3 coding DNA: TGTGCCAGCTCGGGGGGCCAGGCCTACGAGCAGTACTTC. Using reference TRBV5-5 and TRBJ2-7 for the parts outside the CDR3, the full variable domain is DAGVTQSPTHLIKTRGQQVTLRCSPISGHKSVSWYQQVLGQGPQFIFQYYEKEERGRGNFPDRFSARQFPNYSSELNVNALLLGDSALYLCASSGGQAYEQYFGPGTRLTVT.

The rearrangement links TRBV7-2 to TRBJ2-3, with 7 bases that match TRBD2. V dropped 2 bases and J dropped 3; count of bases not matched to a gene: 5. The CDR3 extends over 15 amino acids. CDR1 is SGHTA, CDR2 FQGNSA, per germline. CDR3 sequence (DNA): TGTGCCAGCAGCTTATGGCAGGGAGGGACAGATACGCAGTATTTT. This sequence encodes CASSLWQGGTDTQYF.

The chain links TRBV18 to TRBJ2-1; D is possibly TRBD1 or TRBD2 (6 bases each). The CDR3 runs 15 residues. CDR1 and CDR2 from the germline V gene are KGHSH and LQKENI. V was cut by 3 bases and J by 8 bases, with 17 bases left in between. The CDR3 region has the DNA TGTGCCAGCTCACCTGTAGGGGGGCCGAGGGATGAGCAGTTCTTC. It is translated as CASSPVGGPRDEQFF.

The chain recombines TRBV6-6 with TRBJ2-6; the D is unclear. Trimming took 0 bases from V and 0 from J, leaving 3 bases between them. CDR3 length: 15 amino acids. The germline CDR1 and CDR2 sequences are MNHNY and SVGAGI (reference sequence). DNA of the CDR3: TGTGCCAGCAGTTACTCCGGCTCTGGGGCCAACGTCCTGACTTTC. Amino acids: CASSYSGSGANVLTF.

The chain has TRBV19 and TRBJ1-5; D is uncertain. This CDR3 comprises 12 residues. CDR1 is LNHDA, CDR2 SQIVND, per germline (reference sequence). V was cut by 6 bases and J by 0 bases, with 3 bases left in between. The CDR3 nucleotides read TGTGCCAGTAGGGCTAGCAATCAGCCCCAGCATTTT. It is translated as CASRASNQPQHF. Supplemented by reference TRBV19 and TRBJ1-5, the full variable domain reads DGGITQSPKYLFRKEGQNVTLSCEQNLNHDAMYWYRQDPGQGLRLIYYSQIVNDFQKGDIAEGYSVSREKKESFPLTVTSAQKNPTAFYLCASRASNQPQHFGDGTRLSIL.

This clone was recorded once. The chain carries TRBV6-1 and TRBJ1-1; D might be TRBD1 (6 bases). In germline, CDR1 is MNHNS, CDR2 SASEGT. The V and J ends lost 4 bases and 6 bases respectively, with 9 bases between them. The CDR3 is 12 residues long. CDR3 loop: CASSAEGAEAFF. CDR3 DNA: TGTGCCAGCAGTGCAGAGGGGGCTGAAGCTTTCTTT.

The chain joins TRBV5-4 to TRBJ1-6; D is possibly TRBD1 (6 bases). The V end was cut by 3 bases, the J end by 9 bases, with 22 bases between. The CDR3 is 17 residues long. Germline values: CDR1 SGHNT, CDR2 YYREEE (reference sequence). The CDR3 nucleotides are TGTGCCAGCAGCTGGGGAGGGGGTCCCGGTGTAACTTCACCCCTCCACTTT. Residues: CASSWGGGPGVTSPLHF.

The J gene is TRBJ1-2, the V gene TRBV5-6; 9 bases match TRBD1. V lost 4 bases and J lost 8; bases outside the gene matches: 6. Germline V gene lookup returns CDR1 SGHDT and CDR2 YYEEEE. This CDR3 is built from 13 residues. The CDR3 bases are TGTGCCAGCAGCCTAGGGACAGGGCACGGCTACACCTTC. It specifies CASSLGTGHGYTF.

The CDR3 protein is CASSGTNTGELFF. CDR3 sequence (DNA): TGTGCCAGCAGTGGGACGAACACCGGGGAGCTGTTTTTT. The rearrangement links TRBV2 to TRBJ2-2; D unclear. The CDR3 spans 13 residues. The germline V gene encodes CDR1 SNHLY and CDR2 FYNNEI. Trimming took off 4 bases at V and 0 bases at J, with 3 bases between the two ends.

V and J are TRBV2 and TRBJ1-1; the match to TRBD1 covers 8 bases. This CDR3 spans 13 amino acids. V trimming: 6 bases; J trimming: 9 bases; junction bases outside the gene matches: 9. The germline gives CDR1 SNHLY, CDR2 FYNNEI. The CDR3 coding sequence is TGTGCCAGCAGCGTAGGACAGGGTGGGAAAGCTTTCTTT. Protein: CASSVGQGGKAFF.

The V and J genes are TRBV19 and TRBJ1-2; D is undetermined. Germline CDR1 reads LNHDA; CDR2 reads SQIVND (reference sequence). V shed 0 bases and J shed 4 bases, with 9 bases lying between them. There are 14 residues in the CDR3. The chain's CDR3 is CASSIDVPTYGYTF. The CDR3 DNA sequence: TGTGCCAGTAGTATAGATGTCCCCACCTATGGCTACACCTTC. Combining the CDR3 with reference TRBV19 and TRBJ1-2 gives the whole variable domain DGGITQSPKYLFRKEGQNVTLSCEQNLNHDAMYWYRQDPGQGLRLIYYSQIVNDFQKGDIAEGYSVSREKKESFPLTVTSAQKNPTAFYLCASSIDVPTYGYTFGSGTRLTVV.

This sequence joins TRBV10-2 and TRBJ2-7; 7 bases match TRBD2. J was trimmed by 3 bases and V by 4 bases; bases with no gene match: 15. CDR1 and CDR2 (germline): WSHSY, SAAADI. There are 17 residues in the CDR3. CDR3 in amino acids: CASSGLGSAGDIYEQYF. As DNA, the CDR3 is TGCGCCAGCAGTGGGCTTGGAAGCGCGGGGGATATCTACGAGCAGTACTTC.

The chain carries TRBV6-5 and TRBJ2-2; D possibly corresponds to TRBD1 (5 bases). Trimming cost V 0 bases and J 4 bases, with 6 bases left between them. Germline values: CDR1 MNHEY, CDR2 SVGAGI. The CDR3 totals 14 residues. CDR3 sequence reads: CASSYSQGTGELFF. The DNA for the CDR3 is TGTGCCAGCAGTTACTCGCAGGGCACCGGGGAGCTGTTTTTT.

V is TRBV19 and J is TRBJ1-1; TRBD1 agrees at 7 bases. The CDR3 is 12 residues long. With 3 bases clipped from V and 10 bases from J, the junction kept 5 bases outside the gene matches. Germline assignment: CDR1 LNHDA and CDR2 SQIVND (reference sequence). CDR3 sequence reads: CASSIQGGRAFF. The CDR3 nucleotides read TGTGCCAGTAGTATTCAGGGGGGTCGAGCTTTCTTT.

The J gene is TRBJ1-2, the V gene TRBV30, with TRBD1 as a possible D gene (6 bases). The CDR3 is 12 residues long. Germline assignment: CDR1 GTSNPN and CDR2 SVGIG (reference sequence). V lost 2 bases to trimming and J lost 2 bases, with 6 bases between them. CDR3 amino acids: CAWSQGNYGYTF. The CDR3 DNA reads TGTGCCTGGAGTCAGGGGAACTATGGCTACACCTTC.

This clone appeared once. The CDR3 spells CASSEAGTSYEQYF. In nucleotides, the CDR3 is TGTGCCAGCAGTGAAGCTGGTACAAGCTACGAGCAGTACTTC. The rearrangement joins TRBV2 to TRBJ2-7; no reliable D call. This CDR3 spans 14 amino acids. In germline, CDR1 is SNHLY, CDR2 FYNNEI. Trimming cost V 0 bases and J 3 bases, with 9 bases left between them.

This clone has a handful of counts. This chain joins TRBV30 and TRBJ1-2; D might be TRBD1 (6 bases). Germline V gene sequence: CDR1 GTSNPN, CDR2 SVGIG (reference sequence). Trimming pared 4 bases from V and 4 bases from J, leaving 10 bases between. This CDR3 contains 12 residues. The CDR3 spells CAWNRDPYGYTF. CDR3 nucleotides: TGTGCCTGGAACAGGGATCCCTATGGCTACACCTTC.

The genes are TRBV18 and TRBJ2-7; TRBD2 agrees at 14 bases. With V trimmed by 5 bases and J by 5 bases, 11 bases remained unmatched. The germline V gene encodes CDR1 KGHSH and CDR2 LQKENI. The CDR3 length is 17 residues. CDR3 DNA sequence: TGTGCCAGCTCATCGACTAGCGGGGGGGTAGGTAGCGACGAGCAGTACTTC. Translation gives CASSSTSGGVGSDEQYF. The full variable domain, rest sourced from reference TRBV18 and TRBJ2-7, is NAGVMQNPRHLVRRRGQEARLRCSPMKGHSHVYWYRQLPEEGLKFMVYLQKENIIDESGMPKERFSAEFPKEGPSILRIQQVVRGDSAAYFCASSSTSGGVGSDEQYFGPGTRLTVT.

The table lists this clone with a few counts. V is TRBV18 and J is TRBJ1-5; D is unclear. The length of the CDR3 is 13 residues. The germline gives CDR1 KGHSH, CDR2 LQKENI. V lost 2 bases and J 3 bases, leaving 5 bases between the germline ends. In DNA, the CDR3 is TGTGCCAGCTCACCAGGGGTCAATCAGCCCCAGCATTTT. It translates to CASSPGVNQPQHF.

The chain combines TRBV5-1 with TRBJ1-2, with D unresolved. V lost 2 bases to trimming and J lost 7 bases, with 15 bases between them. Germline V CDR1 and CDR2: SGHRS, YFSETQ. The CDR3 has 14 residues. The CDR3, as DNA: TGCGCCAGCAGCTTCTACGGAGAGAGAGGTGGCTACACCTTC. This translates into CASSFYGERGGYTF.

The table lists this clone with a count of one. The chain joins TRBV5-1 to TRBJ1-6; the match to TRBD1 covers 8 bases. CDR1 is SGHRS and CDR2 is YFSETQ in the germline V gene. CDR3 length: 15 amino acids. V was pared by 4 bases and J by 7 bases, with 7 bases of the junction left unmatched. This chain's CDR3 is CASSASQGENSPLHF. The DNA of the CDR3 is TGCGCCAGCAGCGCCTCACAGGGGGAGAATTCACCCCTCCACTTT.

The chain has TRBV29-1 and TRBJ1-3; tentatively, D is TRBD1 (6 bases). V lost 7 bases to trimming and J lost 2 bases, with 6 bases between them. Germline assignment: CDR1 SQVTM and CDR2 ANQGSEA. The CDR3 runs to 11 residues. DNA for the CDR3: TGCAGCGGACAGGCTGGAAACACCATATATTTT. Amino acid sequence: CSGQAGNTIYF.